The clone carrying this T cell receptor (beta chain) was seen more than once but under ten times. Its target is not known. This entry is derived from a study of identical twins. Overall study results and limits: Weaker excess twin sharing was seen among beta out-of-frame sequences. Monozygotic twins shared more out-of-frame TCR alpha than recombination models predicted.

The CDR3 runs to 15 residues. With V trimmed by 5 bases and J by 8 bases, 12 bases remained unmatched. Germline assignment: CDR1 SQVTM and CDR2 ANQGSEA. Every sampled donor was Caucasian and healthy. Template switching (which added a universal primer site) was used, and cDNA carried unique molecular identifiers. MiXCR, applied by TCRdb to the 5' RACE reads, yields one record per CDR3 protein. Of some 1,700,000 distinct CDR3 sequences in the sample, around 29% were seen once. The clonotype comes from a newborn girl in good health. The sample taken for sequencing was cord blood. This chain joins TRBV29-1 and TRBJ1-4, with 9 nucleotides matching TRBD1. CDR3 region: CSVCLTGTGREKLFF. The CDR3 nucleotides read TGCAGCGTTTGCCTCACCGGGACAGGGCGGGAAAAACTGTTTTTT.